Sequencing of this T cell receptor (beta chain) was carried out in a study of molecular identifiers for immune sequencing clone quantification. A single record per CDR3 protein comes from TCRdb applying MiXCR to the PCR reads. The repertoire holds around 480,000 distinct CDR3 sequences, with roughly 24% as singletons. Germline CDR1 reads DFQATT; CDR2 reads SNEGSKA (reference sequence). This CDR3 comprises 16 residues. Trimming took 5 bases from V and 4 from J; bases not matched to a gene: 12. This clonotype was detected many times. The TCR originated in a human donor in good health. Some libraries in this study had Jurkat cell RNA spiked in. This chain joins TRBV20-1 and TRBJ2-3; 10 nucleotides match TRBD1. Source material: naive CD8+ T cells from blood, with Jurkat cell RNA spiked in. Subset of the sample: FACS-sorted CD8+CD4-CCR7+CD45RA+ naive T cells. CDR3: CSAGGTGDRAPDTQYF. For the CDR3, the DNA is TGCAGTGCTGGCGGGACAGGGGACCGAGCCCCAGATACGCAGTATTTT.